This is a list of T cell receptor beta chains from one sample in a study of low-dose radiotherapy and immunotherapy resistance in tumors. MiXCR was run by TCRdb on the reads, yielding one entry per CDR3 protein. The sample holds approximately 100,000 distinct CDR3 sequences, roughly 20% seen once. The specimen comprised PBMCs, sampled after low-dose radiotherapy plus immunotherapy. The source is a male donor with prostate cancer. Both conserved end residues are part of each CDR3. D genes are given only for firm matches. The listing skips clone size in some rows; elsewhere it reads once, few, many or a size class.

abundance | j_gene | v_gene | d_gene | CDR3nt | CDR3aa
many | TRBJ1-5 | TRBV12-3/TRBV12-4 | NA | TGTGCCAGCAGTTTACAGGGAGCTCAGCCCCAGCATTTT | CASSLQGAQPQHF
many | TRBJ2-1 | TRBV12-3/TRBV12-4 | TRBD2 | TGTGCCAGCAGTGGACTAGCGGGGGGTAGTGAGCAGTTCTTC | CASSGLAGGSEQFF
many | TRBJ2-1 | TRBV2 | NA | TGTGCCAGCACCAGTTCCGGCAGGGAAAATGAGCAGTTCTTC | CASTSSGRENEQFF
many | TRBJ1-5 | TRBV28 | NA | TGTGCCAGCAAGGGGGGTTTGGGCAATCAGCCCCAGCATTTT | CASKGGLGNQPQHF
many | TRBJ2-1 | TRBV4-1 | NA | TGCGCCAGCAGCCGACAGGCCTACAATGAGCAGTTCTTC | CASSRQAYNEQFF
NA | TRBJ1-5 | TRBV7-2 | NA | TGTGCCAGCAGCTTGGGGGGCTCGAACAATCAGCCCCAGCATTTT | CASSLGGSNNQPQHF
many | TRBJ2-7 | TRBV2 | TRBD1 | TGTGCCAGCTTCAAGGACAGGGGAAGCTCCTACGAGCAGTACTTC | CASFKDRGSSYEQYF
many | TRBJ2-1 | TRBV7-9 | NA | TGTGCCAGCAGCTTAGCGCGGGATGAGCAGTTCTTC | CASSLARDEQFF
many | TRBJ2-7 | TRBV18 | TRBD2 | TGTGCCAGCTCACCACCGGTGGGTAGCGGGGGGAACGAGCAGTACTTC | CASSPPVGSGGNEQYF
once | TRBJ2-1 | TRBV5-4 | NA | TGTGCCAGCGGGGTGGGGGCGGGGACCTACAATGAGCAGTTCTTC | CASGVGAGTYNEQFF
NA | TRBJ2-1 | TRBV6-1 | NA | TGTGCCAGCAGCCTACGACAGAATGAGCAGTTCTTC | CASSLRQNEQFF
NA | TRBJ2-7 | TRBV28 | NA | TGTGCCAGCGGGGGCAGGGCCTACGAGCAGTACTTC | CASGGRAYEQYF
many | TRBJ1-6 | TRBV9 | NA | TGTGCCAGCAGCGGACAGGCCCGAAATTCACCCCTCCACTTT | CASSGQARNSPLHF
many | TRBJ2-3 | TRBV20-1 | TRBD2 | TGCAGTGCTAGCCCCTCTAGCGGGGGGTGGTCAGATACGCAGTATTTT | CSASPSSGGWSDTQYF
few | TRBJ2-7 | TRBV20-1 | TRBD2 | TGCAGTGCTAGCCTAGCGGGGGGAGTCTACGAGCAGTACTTC | CSASLAGGVYEQYF
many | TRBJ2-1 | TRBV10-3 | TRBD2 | TGTGCCATCAGTGAGTGGCGGGGGTCCTACAATGAGCAGTTCTTC | CAISEWRGSYNEQFF
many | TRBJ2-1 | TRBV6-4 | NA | TGTGCCAGCAGTCTTACAAAGGACGGGGGAGAGCAGTTCTTC | CASSLTKDGGEQFF
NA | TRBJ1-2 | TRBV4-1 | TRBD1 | TGCGCCAGCAGCCAAGTTGGGACAGTCCAGGGCTACACCTTC | CASSQVGTVQGYTF
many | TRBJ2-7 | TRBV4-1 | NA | TGCGCCAGCCGTGCTCTGGGACGTAAAACCTACGAGCAGTACTTC | CASRALGRKTYEQYF
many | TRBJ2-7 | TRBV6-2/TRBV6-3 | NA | TGTGCCAGCAAGTGGGCAGGCTCCTACGAGCAGTACTTC | CASKWAGSYEQYF
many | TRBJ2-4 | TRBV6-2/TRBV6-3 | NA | TGTGCCAGCAGTGAAAGAGGAAACATTCAGTACTTC | CASSERGNIQYF
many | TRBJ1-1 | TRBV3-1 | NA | TGTGCCAGCAGCAAGGACGGATGGACTGAAGCTTTCTTT | CASSKDGWTEAFF
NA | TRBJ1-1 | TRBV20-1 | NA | TGCAGTGCTAGAGGCGTAGGGAGGACAGTGAACACTGAAGCTTTCTTT | CSARGVGRTVNTEAFF
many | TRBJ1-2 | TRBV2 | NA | TGTGCCAGCAGTGAATCGGGGGGAAGGTTATATGGCTACACCTTC | CASSESGGRLYGYTF
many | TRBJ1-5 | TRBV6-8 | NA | TGTGCCAGCAGTAGTTATCGCTCGCAGCCCCAGCATTTT | CASSSYRSQPQHF
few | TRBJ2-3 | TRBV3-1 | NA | TGTGCCAGCAGCCAAGATCAGGAAGATACGCAGTATTTT | CASSQDQEDTQYF
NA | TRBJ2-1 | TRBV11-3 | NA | TGTGCCAGCAGCTTAGCCGGTAGCGGTGAGCAGTTCTTC | CASSLAGSGEQFF
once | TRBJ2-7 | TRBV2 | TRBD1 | TGTGCCAGCACCGGGACAGGGGCCTACGAGCAGTACTTC | CASTGTGAYEQYF
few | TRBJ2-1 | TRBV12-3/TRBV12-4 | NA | TGTGCCAGCACTAGCTGGGAGAGCTCCTACAATGAGCAGTTCTTC | CASTSWESSYNEQFF
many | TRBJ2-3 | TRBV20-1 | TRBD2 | TGCAGTGCTCTTCCGGGACTAGGAACAGATACGCAGTATTTT | CSALPGLGTDTQYF
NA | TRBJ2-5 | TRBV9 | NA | TGTGCCAGCAGCGCCAACAGGGTAGGGGAGACCCAGTACTTC | CASSANRVGETQYF